These T cell receptor beta chains were read from a single sample in a study of T cell changes during pregnancy in multiple sclerosis. Sequencing used immunoSEQ multiplex PCR; TCRdb keeps in-frame clones, though not all of them. The data hold 90,000 to 95,000 clones, with roughly 93% observed a single time. The sequenced sample was peripheral blood, obtained in the first trimester of pregnancy. Receptors originate from a female donor with multiple sclerosis, enrolled in a pregnancy study. Both conserved end residues are part of each CDR3. A D gene is named only where the DNA matches it firmly. Clone sizes are given selectively: once, few, many, or a class where the clone is expanded.

D gene	V gene	J gene	clone size	CDR3 DNA	CDR3 protein
-	TRBV5-1	TRBJ1-4	-	TGCGCCAGCAGCCCCTCCCGACAGACTGAAAAACTGTTTTTT	CASSPSRQTEKLFF
TRBD1	TRBV7-9	TRBJ1-2	once	TGTGCCAGCAGCTACACAGGGGACTATGGCTACACCTTC	CASSYTGDYGYTF
-	TRBV10-2	TRBJ1-1	-	TGCGCCAGCAGTGGGAGGGCCACTGAAGCTTTCTTT	CASSGRATEAFF
TRBD2	TRBV15	TRBJ2-3	-	TGTGCCACCAGCATTCCGGGACTAGGCACAGATACGCAGTATTTT	CATSIPGLGTDTQYF
-	TRBV20-1	TRBJ2-5	-	TGCAGTGCTAGGACGGGGGAGACCCAGTACTTC	CSARTGETQYF
TRBD2	TRBV29-1	TRBJ2-1	-	TGCAGCGTTGAGGGTAGCGGGGGGGCTGTTTACTACAATGAGCAGTTCTTC	CSVEGSGGAVYYNEQFF
TRBD1	TRBV11-1	TRBJ2-2	once	TGTGCCAGCAGCAATACAGGGGTCGGGGAGCTGTTTTTT	CASSNTGVGELFF
-	TRBV4-1	TRBJ1-2	-	TGCGCCAGCAGCCAAGAGGGGACTGGAAACTATGGCTACACCTTC	CASSQEGTGNYGYTF
-	TRBV6-1	TRBJ2-2	once	TGTGCCAGTGCAGCGAATGCGAACACCGGGGAGCTGTTTTTT	CASAANANTGELFF
TRBD1	TRBV11-2	TRBJ1-6	-	TGTGCCAGCAGCTTCGGGACAGGGTCGGGTTCACCCCTCCACTTT	CASSFGTGSGSPLHF
-	TRBV7-9	TRBJ2-3	-	TGTGCCAGCAGCGACCGGGGAGTCGGCCGCACAGATACGCAGTATTTT	CASSDRGVGRTDTQYF
TRBD2	TRBV7-6	TRBJ2-3	-	TGTGCCAGCAGCTTAGTGTCCCGGACTAGCGGGGGTAGCACAGATACGCAGTATTTT	CASSLVSRTSGGSTDTQYF
-	TRBV19	TRBJ2-1	-	TGTGCCAGTAGTATAGGGCGGAATGAGCAGTTCTTC	CASSIGRNEQFF
TRBD1	TRBV5-6	TRBJ2-3	-	TGTGCCAGCAGCTACCCAGGGGGACAAACTAGCACAGATACGCAGTATTTT	CASSYPGGQTSTDTQYF
TRBD1	TRBV9	TRBJ2-7	-	TGTGCCAGCAGCGTCGGGACAGGCCCCCACTACGAGCAGTACTTC	CASSVGTGPHYEQYF
TRBD1	TRBV4-1	TRBJ2-5	-	TGCGCCAGCAGCCAAGATCAATACAGGGGGGAGACCCAGTACTTC	CASSQDQYRGETQYF
TRBD2	TRBV25-1	TRBJ2-5	-	TGTGCCAGCAGTGAACCCTCGGCGGGGGTAGTACAAGAGACCCAGTACTTC	CASSEPSAGVVQETQYF
-	TRBV4-1	TRBJ1-2	-	TGCGCCAGCAGCCAACCCCTTCAACGCGACAGTTCGAGGGGCTACACCTTC	CASSQPLQRDSSRGYTF
-	TRBV5-4	TRBJ1-1	-	TGTGCCAGCAGCCGGGAGAAACTGCCGAACACTGAAGCTTTCTTT	CASSREKLPNTEAFF
-	TRBV5-5	TRBJ1-5	-	TGTGCCAGCAGCTTGGTACAGGGAGTTCAGCCCCAGCATTTT	CASSLVQGVQPQHF
-	TRBV19	TRBJ2-3	-	TGTGCCAGTAGTATAGGAGGGGGAGATACGCAGTATTTT	CASSIGGGDTQYF
-	TRBV2	TRBJ1-3	-	TGTGCCAGCAGTGTCGGCGGGGACTCTGGAAACACCATATATTTT	CASSVGGDSGNTIYF
-	TRBV2	TRBJ1-2	-	TGTGCCAGCAGTCTCGAGACAGGAAACTATGGCTACACCTTC	CASSLETGNYGYTF
-	TRBV5-4	TRBJ2-7	few	TGTGCCAGCAGCTTGGAGCAGGGAACCTACGAGCAGTACTTC	CASSLEQGTYEQYF
-	TRBV5-6	TRBJ1-5	-	TGTGCCAGCTCCCGGGGGGCGAGCAATCAGCCCCAGCATTTT	CASSRGASNQPQHF
-	TRBV23-1	TRBJ2-7	-	TGCGCCAGCAGTCAACTTACAGGGTTTGACGAGCAGTACTTC	CASSQLTGFDEQYF
-	TRBV18	TRBJ1-1	once	TGTGCCAGCTCAGCAAGGACAGTTCTCATGAACACTGAAGCTTTCTTT	CASSARTVLMNTEAFF
TRBD1	TRBV5-8	TRBJ1-2	-	TGTGCCAGCCCTGACAGGGTTCCCTATGGCTACACCTTC	CASPDRVPYGYTF
TRBD2	TRBV27	TRBJ2-3	-	TGTGCCAGCAGTTTAAGGGCGGGGAGGGCAGATACGCAGTATTTT	CASSLRAGRADTQYF
TRBD2	TRBV5-1	TRBJ2-5	-	TGCGCCAGCAGCGAACTAGCGGGGGGCCAAGAGACCCAGTACTTC	CASSELAGGQETQYF
-	TRBV19	TRBJ1-6	-	TGTGCCAGTAGTTCATGGACAGTCAGGAATTCACCCCTCCACTTT	CASSSWTVRNSPLHF
TRBD1	TRBV5-6	TRBJ1-1	-	TGTGCCAGCAGCTTGGAAAGGACAGGGAACCTCTTT	CASSLERTGNLF
-	TRBV10-2	TRBJ2-3	-	TGCGCCAGCAGTGAGTCGACACAGGCGCACATAACGCAGTATTTT	CASSESTQAHITQYF
-	TRBV5-1	TRBJ1-4	-	TGCGCCAGCAGCTTTCAATTGAATGAAAAACTGTTTTTT	CASSFQLNEKLFF
TRBD1	TRBV4-2	TRBJ1-5	-	TGTGCCAGCAGCCAAAACTCCTTCAGACATCCGGGACAGGGTAGCAATCAGCCCCAGCATTTT	CASSQNSFRHPGQGSNQPQHF
-	TRBV7-9	TRBJ2-5	-	TGTGCCAGCAGCCCCGGGGGCCAAGAGACCCAGTACTTC	CASSPGGQETQYF
-	TRBV9	TRBJ2-7	-	TGTGCCAGCAGCGTAGGAGCTCTACCCTACGAGCAGTACTTC	CASSVGALPYEQYF
TRBD2	TRBV28	TRBJ2-7	-	TGTGCCAGCAGTTTACCGGGGGGGATTTACGAGCAGTACTTC	CASSLPGGIYEQYF
-	TRBV7-3	TRBJ2-2	-	TGTGCCAGCAGCTTAATGGGCGTCCAGATTTCCACCGGGGAGCTGTTTTTT	CASSLMGVQISTGELFF
-	TRBV7-8	TRBJ2-3	once	TGTGCCAGCGGGGAGGCGGCGGGGCAGGGAACGCAGTATTTT	CASGEAAGQGTQYF
-	TRBV7-9	TRBJ2-7	-	TGTGCCAGCAGCACCAATCTCAACTATGCCTACGAGCAGTACTTC	CASSTNLNYAYEQYF
TRBD2	TRBV7-9	TRBJ2-1	-	TGTGCCAGCAGCACGAAGCCGGGACTAGCTGACAATGAGCAGTTCTTC	CASSTKPGLADNEQFF